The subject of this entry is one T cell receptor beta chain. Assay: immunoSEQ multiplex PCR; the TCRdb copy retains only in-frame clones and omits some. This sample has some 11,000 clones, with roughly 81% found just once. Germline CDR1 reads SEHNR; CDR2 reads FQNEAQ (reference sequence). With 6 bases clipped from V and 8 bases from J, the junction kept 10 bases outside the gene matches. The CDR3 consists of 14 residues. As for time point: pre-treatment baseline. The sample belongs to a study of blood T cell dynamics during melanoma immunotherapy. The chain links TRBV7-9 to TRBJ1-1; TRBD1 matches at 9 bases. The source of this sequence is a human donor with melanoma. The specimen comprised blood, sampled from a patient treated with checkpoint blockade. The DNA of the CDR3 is TGTGCCAGCAGTACAGGGGGCGCCTTCTCCGAAGCTTTCTTT. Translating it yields CASSTGGAFSEAFF.